This T cell receptor (beta chain) emerged from a study of cytomegalovirus exposure and HLA in healthy donors. With 60 Vbeta and 13 Jbeta primers, the PCR was carried out. Sequencing was performed with immunoSEQ multiplex PCR; in TCRdb, only in-frame clones are kept and a portion is missing. This sample's clone table lists about 200,000 clones. Germline V gene lookup returns CDR1 MNHEY and CDR2 SVGAGI. V was shortened by 5 bases and J by 3 bases, with 16 bases between the two germline ends. The CDR3 length is 15 residues. Sequenced input: PBMCs. The chain recombines TRBV6-5 with TRBJ1-2, with a tentative D call TRBD1 (6 bases). The clonotype originates from a man between 25 and 39 years old in good health and CMV-seronegative. The CDR3 region is CASSTPHAGDYGYTF. As DNA, the CDR3 is TGTGCCAGCAGTACCCCACATGCAGGGGACTATGGCTACACCTTC.